The 17 T cell receptor beta chains given below trace back to one sample, sequenced in a study of OX40 agonist ivuxolimab in advanced cancers. Here immunoSEQ multiplex PCR was the method, and the copy in TCRdb shows in-frame clones only, minus some. The sample holds approximately 27,000 clones, 79% seen once. The specimen comprised CD4+ or CD8+ T cells sorted from blood, sampled in a trial of the OX40 agonist ivuxolimab. The receptors were gathered from an adult with an advanced solid tumor such as melanoma, head and neck, liver or kidney cancer.

The DNA of the CDR3 is TGTGCCATCAGACAGGGGACCACCTCTAACTATGGCTACACCTTC. Translating it yields CAIRQGTTSNYGYTF. The chain is built from TRBV10-3 and TRBJ1-2, with TRBD1 matching 7 bases. V lost 6 bases, J lost 0 bases, and 7 bases stayed unmatched. Germline assignment: CDR1 ENHRY and CDR2 SYGVKD. The CDR3 covers 15 residues.

The CDR3 region has the DNA TGTGCCAGCAGCCCGACGGGACAGGGGGCAGATACGCAGTATTTT. Protein product: CASSPTGQGADTQYF. The chain uses TRBV5-6 and TRBJ2-3; 11 bases line up with TRBD1. After removal of 4 bases from V and 4 bases from J, the junction contained 5 bases not matched to a gene. Germline CDR1 is SGHDT and CDR2 is YYEEEE. This CDR3 has 15 amino acids.

The V and J genes are TRBV5-1 and TRBJ1-1, with 7 nucleotides matching TRBD1. V gave up 5 bases and J gave up 3 bases; unmatched junction bases: 16. This CDR3 contains 17 residues. Germline V lookup: CDR1 SGHRS, CDR2 YFSETQ. The CDR3 is CASSSPDRTGVDTEAFF. The DNA for the CDR3 is TGCGCCAGCAGTTCTCCCGATAGGACAGGAGTGGACACTGAAGCTTTCTTT.

The chain has TRBV4-1 and TRBJ1-3, with 7 nucleotides matching TRBD1. Trimming at V came to 0 bases and at J to 2 bases, leaving 4 bases not matched to a gene. CDR1 MGHRA and CDR2 YSYEKL come from the germline V gene. The CDR3 runs to 16 residues. This chain's CDR3 is CASSQDGTEAGNTIYF. CDR3 DNA sequence: TGCGCCAGCAGCCAAGATGGGACAGAAGCTGGAAACACCATATATTTT.

CDR3 protein: CASSFESSYEQYF. In nucleotides, the CDR3 is TGTGCCAGCAGTTTCGAGAGTTCCTACGAGCAGTACTTC. This sequence joins TRBV28 and TRBJ2-7; D is ambiguous. Germline CDR1 MDHEN, CDR2 SYDVKM. This CDR3 is 13 amino acids long. The V end was cut by 3 bases, the J end by 1 base, with 7 bases between.

The chain combines TRBV7-6 with TRBJ1-1; 9 bases align to TRBD1. Germline V gene lookup returns CDR1 SGHVS and CDR2 FNYEAQ. The CDR3 has 14 residues. V was clipped by 5 bases and J by 5 bases; unmatched bases: 6. The CDR3, as DNA: TGTGCCAGCAGCCCCGGGACAGGGTCTACTGAAGCTTTCTTT. Residues: CASSPGTGSTEAFF.

The rearrangement uses TRBV27 and TRBJ2-1, with D hard to call. This CDR3 region has 15 residues. The ends were cut back, 2 bases at V and 0 bases at J, with 8 bases in the middle. Per germline, CDR1 MNHEY and CDR2 SMNVEV (reference sequence). CDR3 DNA: TGTGCCAGCAGTTTAGGCCTCTACTCCTACAATGAGCAGTTCTTC. Translation: CASSLGLYSYNEQFF.

This clone showed up just a few times. The genes are TRBV18 and TRBJ1-4, with D possibly being TRBD1 (5 bases). CDR3 length equals 17 residues. The V end lost 4 bases, the J end lost 0 bases, and 15 bases lay between the germline ends. CDR1 and CDR2 (germline): KGHSH, LQKENI. The CDR3 bases are TGTGCCAGCTCACTGACCAGGGTGGGGCCAACTAATGAAAAACTGTTTTTT. It codes for CASSLTRVGPTNEKLFF.

The chain couples TRBV6-5 to TRBJ1-2; D is perhaps TRBD1 (6 bases). Germline loops: CDR1 MNHEY, CDR2 SVGAGI. This CDR3 contains 13 residues. Between the trimmed V and J ends, which lost 6 bases and 7 bases, there was a span of 15 bases. CDR3 nucleotides: TGTGCCAGCAGCTCAACAGGGTTGCTTGGCTACACCTTC. Protein: CASSSTGLLGYTF.

CDR3 nucleotide sequence: TGTGCCTGGGGGGCTTTGTCCGACGAGCAGTACTTC. As protein: CAWGALSDEQYF. V usage is TRBV30 and J usage is TRBJ2-7, with a tentative D call TRBD1 (5 bases). V was pared by 5 bases and J by 5 bases, with 13 bases between. Germline V gives CDR1 GTSNPN, CDR2 SVGIG (reference sequence). The CDR3 is 12 residues long. Full variable domain (outside the CDR3, taken from reference TRBV30 and TRBJ2-7): SQTIHQWPATLVQPVGSPLSLECTVEGTSNPNLYWYRQAAGRGLQLLFYSVGIGQISSEVPQNLSASRPQDRQFILSSKKLLLSDSGFYLCAWGALSDEQYFGPGTRLTVT.

The genes are TRBV5-8 and TRBJ1-1; D ambiguous. The CDR3 loop spans 11 amino acids. Looked up from germline, CDR1 is SGHTS and CDR2 is YDEGEE. V was cut by 1 base and J by 13 bases, with 11 bases left in between. CDR3 sequence reads: CASSLWESGFF. CDR3 DNA sequence: TGTGCCAGCAGCTTGTGGGAGAGCGGTTTCTTT.

The rearrangement links TRBV6-5 to TRBJ2-1, with D possibly matching TRBD2 (6 bases). The CDR3 extends over 14 amino acids. Trimming left V 2 bases short and J 2 bases short, with 7 bases between. Germline values: CDR1 MNHEY, CDR2 SVGAGI. DNA for the CDR3: TGTGCCAGCAGTTACGGAGGGCCCTACAATGAGCAGTTCTTC. The encoded protein is CASSYGGPYNEQFF.

The chain is built from TRBV7-2 and TRBJ1-2; 8 bases are a match to TRBD1. The V gene end was trimmed by 1 base and the J gene end by 14 bases; junction bases not matched to a gene: 6. Germline V gene sequence: CDR1 SGHTA, CDR2 FQGNSA. The CDR3 sequence is 12 residues long. CDR3: CASSLGDRRLTF. CDR3 nucleotides: TGTGCCAGCAGCTTAGGGGACAGGAGATTAACCTTC.

The V call is TRBV2, the J call TRBJ2-7; D gene uncertain. Per the germline V gene, CDR1 is SNHLY and CDR2 is FYNNEI. Trimming removed 3 bases at V and 1 base at J, with 10 bases between. This CDR3 contains 14 residues. In DNA form, the CDR3 reads TGTGCCAGCAGTGACGGCCCAGCTTCCTACGAGCAGTACTTC. Translated, it gives CASSDGPASYEQYF.

This clone has only a few counts. J is TRBJ1-1 and V is TRBV6-6, with TRBD1 matching over 7 bases. After removal of 4 bases from V and 4 bases from J, the junction contained 0 bases not matched to a gene. Germline V gene data show CDR1 as MNHNY and CDR2 as SVGAGI (reference sequence). The length of the CDR3 is 12 residues. The CDR3 region is CASSSGGTEAFF. Here the CDR3 DNA reads TGTGCCAGCAGTTCAGGGGGCACTGAAGCTTTCTTT.

This clone was counted between two and nine times. This chain joins TRBV5-6 and TRBJ1-1, with D maybe TRBD1 (6 bases). Per the germline V gene, CDR1 is SGHDT and CDR2 is YYEEEE. The germline V and J ends were trimmed by 0 bases and 1 base, with 13 bases remaining between them. This CDR3 has 16 amino acids. The CDR3 sequence: CASSLGAGVGNTEAFF. CDR3 in DNA: TGTGCCAGCAGCTTGGGGGCAGGGGTTGGGAACACTGAAGCTTTCTTT.

This clone came up a few times. The chain recombines TRBV9 with TRBJ2-3; a weak D match, TRBD1 (6 bases). V dropped 4 bases and J dropped 2 bases, with 17 bases sitting between them. The CDR3 sequence is 16 residues long. Germline CDR1 reads SGDLS; CDR2 reads YYNGEE. CDR3 DNA sequence: TGTGCCAGCAGCATACCCTGGGCAGGGGCCACAGATACGCAGTATTTT. This encodes CASSIPWAGATDTQYF.